Below are 7 T cell receptor beta chains sequenced from a single sample in a study of T cell responses to AZD1222 COVID-19 vaccine. Some clones are missing from TCRdb's copy, which holds only in-frame ones; the method was immunoSEQ multiplex PCR. The data show some 150,000 clones, roughly nine tenths seen once. The source was peripheral blood, collected on day 0 of AZD1222 vaccination. All receptors derive from an adult in good health.

The chain employs TRBV28 and TRBJ2-2; D ambiguous. V was clipped by 5 bases and J by 3 bases, with 16 bases between them. This CDR3 is 16 amino acids long. CDR1 is MDHEN, CDR2 SYDVKM, per germline. CDR3 loop: CASSTISKADTGELFF. The CDR3 nucleotides read TGTGCCAGCAGTACAATTAGTAAGGCGGACACCGGGGAGCTGTTTTTT.

This chain uses TRBV30 with TRBJ1-6, with 9 bases aligning to TRBD1. J lost 7 bases, V lost 0 bases, and 1 base had no gene match. This CDR3 is built from 14 residues. Germline assignment: CDR1 GTSNPN and CDR2 SVGIG (reference sequence). CDR3 DNA sequence: TGTGCCTGGAGTGTCGGGACAGGGAATTCACCCCTCCACTTT. Its protein is CAWSVGTGNSPLHF.

J is TRBJ1-2 and V is TRBV24-1; D is unclear. Trimming took off 4 bases at V and 4 bases at J, with 6 bases between the two ends. The CDR3 length is 12 residues. CDR1 is KGHDR, CDR2 SFDVKD, per germline. CDR3 sequence (DNA): TGTGCCACCAGTGACCAGATCTATGGCTACACCTTC. Translating gives CATSDQIYGYTF.

This rearrangement joins TRBV19 to TRBJ1-2; maybe TRBD1 (5 bases). Germline V gives CDR1 LNHDA, CDR2 SQIVND (reference sequence). Trimming cost V 7 bases and J 2 bases, with 14 bases left between them. CDR3 length equals 14 residues. The CDR3 coding sequence is TGTGCCAGTACCCGCACTGGGGCCAACTATGGCTACACCTTC. Amino acids: CASTRTGANYGYTF.

This clone was detected once. This CDR3 is CASSFDRDQPQHF. In DNA, the CDR3 is TGTGCCAGCAGTTTTGACAGGGATCAGCCCCAGCATTTT. This chain joins TRBV28 and TRBJ1-5; 7 bases are shared with TRBD1. J was trimmed by 5 bases and V by 3 bases; bases with no gene match: 1. This CDR3 has 13 residues. CDR1 is MDHEN, CDR2 SYDVKM, per germline.

CDR3 sequence reads: CASSPALGAGSYEQYF. The CDR3 bases are TGTGCCAGCAGTCCCGCCTTGGGTGCGGGATCCTACGAGCAGTACTTC. V usage is TRBV6-2 or TRBV6-3 and J usage is TRBJ2-7; D is perhaps TRBD2 (6 bases). V dropped 5 bases and J dropped 1 base, with 18 bases sitting between them. Germline V lookup: CDR1 MNHEY, CDR2 SVGEGT. The CDR3 is made up of 16 amino acids.

This chain uses TRBV6-5 with TRBJ2-2; 7 positions agree with TRBD1. The CDR3 is 15 amino acids. With 10 bases clipped from V and 5 bases from J, the junction kept 13 bases outside the gene matches. Germline values: CDR1 MNHEY, CDR2 SVGAGI. The CDR3, as DNA: TGTGCCACACTTCGGACAGGTGGTGGGACCGGGGAGCTGTTTTTT. Its translation: CATLRTGGGTGELFF.